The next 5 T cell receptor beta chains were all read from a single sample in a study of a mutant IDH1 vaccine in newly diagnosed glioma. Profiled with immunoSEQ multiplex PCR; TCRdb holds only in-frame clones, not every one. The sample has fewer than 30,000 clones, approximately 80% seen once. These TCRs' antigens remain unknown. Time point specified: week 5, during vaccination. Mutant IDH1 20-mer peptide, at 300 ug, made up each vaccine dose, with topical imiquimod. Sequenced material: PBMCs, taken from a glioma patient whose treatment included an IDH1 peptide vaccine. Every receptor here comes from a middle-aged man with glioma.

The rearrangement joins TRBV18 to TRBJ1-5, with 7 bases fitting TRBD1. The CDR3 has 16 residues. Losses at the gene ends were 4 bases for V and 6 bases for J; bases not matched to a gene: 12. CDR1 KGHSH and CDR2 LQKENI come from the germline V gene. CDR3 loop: CASSRGDSETGQPQHF. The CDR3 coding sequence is TGTGCCAGCTCACGGGGGGACAGCGAAACGGGTCAGCCCCAGCATTTT.

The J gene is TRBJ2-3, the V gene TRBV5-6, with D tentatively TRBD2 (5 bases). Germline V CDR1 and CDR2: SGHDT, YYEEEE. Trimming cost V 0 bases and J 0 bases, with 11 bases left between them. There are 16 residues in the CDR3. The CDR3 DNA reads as TGTGCCAGCAGCTTGGGCCCCAGGACTAGCACAGATACGCAGTATTTT. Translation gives CASSLGPRTSTDTQYF. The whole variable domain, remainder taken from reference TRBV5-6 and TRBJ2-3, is DAGVTQSPTHLIKTRGQQVTLRCSPKSGHDTVSWYQQALGQGPQFIFQYYEEEERQRGNFPDRFSGHQFPNYSSELNVNALLLGDSALYLCASSLGPRTSTDTQYFGPGTRLTVL.

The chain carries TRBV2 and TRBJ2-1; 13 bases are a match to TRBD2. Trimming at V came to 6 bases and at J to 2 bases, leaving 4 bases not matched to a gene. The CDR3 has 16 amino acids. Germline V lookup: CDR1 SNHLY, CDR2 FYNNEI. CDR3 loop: CASSSGTSGTYNEQFF. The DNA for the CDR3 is TGTGCCAGCAGCAGCGGGACTAGCGGGACCTACAATGAGCAGTTCTTC.

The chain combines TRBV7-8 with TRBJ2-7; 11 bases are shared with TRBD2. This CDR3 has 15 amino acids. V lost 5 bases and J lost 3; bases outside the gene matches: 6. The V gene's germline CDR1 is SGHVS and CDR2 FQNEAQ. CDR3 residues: CASSPGLAEIYEQYV. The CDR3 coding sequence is TGTGCCAGCAGCCCGGGACTAGCGGAGATCTACGAGCAGTACGTC.

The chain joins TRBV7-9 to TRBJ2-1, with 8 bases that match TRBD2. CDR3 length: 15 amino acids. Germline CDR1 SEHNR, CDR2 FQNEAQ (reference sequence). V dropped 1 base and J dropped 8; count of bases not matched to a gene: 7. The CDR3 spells CASSLGGGRFDEQFF. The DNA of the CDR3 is TGTGCCAGCAGCTTAGGGGGCGGGAGGTTCGATGAGCAGTTCTTC.